A selection of T cell receptor beta chains follows, all from one sample in a study of beta chain features in type 1 diabetes. TCRdb's copy holds only in-frame clones and misses some; the assay was immunoSEQ multiplex PCR. The sample contains about 150,000 clones, more than 9.5% of which appear only once. The source material was central memory CD4+ T cells from blood. These receptors came from a young man in good health. Each CDR3 is given with its conserved first and last residue. Fields, in order: D gene, J gene, clone size, V gene, CDR3 protein, CDR3 DNA. D genes are given only for firm matches. Clone sizes are given selectively: once, few, many, or a class where the clone is expanded.

d_gene: TRBD1; j_gene: TRBJ2-3; abundance: few; v_gene: TRBV2; CDR3aa: CASSVQGARADTQYF; CDR3nt: TGTGCCAGCAGTGTACAGGGGGCAAGGGCAGATACGCAGTATTTT
d_gene: -; j_gene: TRBJ2-1; abundance: few; v_gene: TRBV29-1; CDR3aa: CSAALRSGYNEQFF; CDR3nt: TGCAGCGCCGCCTTACGGAGCGGATACAATGAGCAGTTCTTC
d_gene: TRBD1; j_gene: TRBJ1-4; abundance: -; v_gene: TRBV9; CDR3aa: CASSVDAGTATNEKLFF; CDR3nt: TGTGCCAGCAGCGTAGACGCGGGGACAGCAACTAATGAAAAACTGTTTTTT
d_gene: TRBD1; j_gene: TRBJ2-7; abundance: few; v_gene: TRBV29-1; CDR3aa: CSGGQGYEQYF; CDR3nt: TGCAGTGGGGGACAGGGCTACGAGCAGTACTTC
d_gene: TRBD2; j_gene: TRBJ2-5; abundance: few; v_gene: TRBV4-2; CDR3aa: CASSLGTSGRAGTQYF; CDR3nt: TGTGCCAGCAGCCTCGGGACTAGCGGGAGGGCGGGGACCCAGTACTTC
d_gene: -; j_gene: TRBJ2-1; abundance: -; v_gene: TRBV5-1; CDR3aa: CASSLARHEQFF; CDR3nt: TGCGCCAGCAGCTTGGCAAGACATGAGCAGTTCTTC
d_gene: -; j_gene: TRBJ1-1; abundance: few; v_gene: TRBV7-8; CDR3aa: CASSLEGGGGTEAFF; CDR3nt: TGTGCCAGCAGCTTAGAAGGAGGTGGGGGGACTGAAGCTTTCTTT
d_gene: TRBD2; j_gene: TRBJ2-1; abundance: -; v_gene: TRBV7-6; CDR3aa: CASSLGDNSGRRRGNEQFF; CDR3nt: TGTGCCAGCAGCTTAGGGGATAATAGCGGGAGAAGAAGAGGGAATGAGCAGTTCTTC
d_gene: -; j_gene: TRBJ2-1; abundance: -; v_gene: TRBV7-3; CDR3aa: CASSLTSLRGEQFF; CDR3nt: TGTGCCAGCAGCTTAACTTCCCTGAGAGGTGAGCAGTTCTTC
d_gene: -; j_gene: TRBJ2-7; abundance: few; v_gene: TRBV6-6; CDR3aa: CASTSLERQFYEQYF; CDR3nt: TGTGCCAGCACCTCCCTCGAGCGACAGTTTTACGAGCAGTACTTC
d_gene: TRBD1; j_gene: TRBJ1-1; abundance: few; v_gene: TRBV28; CDR3aa: CASRPTGGRAEAFF; CDR3nt: TGTGCCAGCAGACCTACAGGGGGGAGGGCTGAAGCTTTCTTT
d_gene: -; j_gene: TRBJ2-7; abundance: few; v_gene: TRBV28; CDR3aa: CASERAYEQYF; CDR3nt: TGTGCCAGCGAAAGGGCCTACGAGCAGTACTTC
d_gene: -; j_gene: TRBJ1-1; abundance: -; v_gene: TRBV28; CDR3aa: CASWGFMNTEAFF; CDR3nt: TGTGCCAGCTGGGGCTTCATGAACACTGAAGCTTTCTTT
d_gene: -; j_gene: TRBJ2-5; abundance: many; v_gene: TRBV10-3; CDR3aa: CAIRDQETQYF; CDR3nt: TGTGCCATCAGGGACCAAGAGACCCAGTACTTC
d_gene: -; j_gene: TRBJ2-7; abundance: -; v_gene: TRBV14; CDR3aa: CASSRRESEQYF; CDR3nt: TGTGCCAGCAGCCGCAGGGAATCCGAGCAGTACTTC
d_gene: -; j_gene: TRBJ2-1; abundance: -; v_gene: TRBV30; CDR3aa: CAHTTWGALNGEQFF; CDR3nt: TGTGCCCACACTACTTGGGGCGCACTTAACGGTGAGCAGTTCTTC
d_gene: TRBD1; j_gene: TRBJ2-1; abundance: few; v_gene: TRBV7-9; CDR3aa: CASSDTGGGEQFF; CDR3nt: TGTGCCAGCAGCGACACAGGGGGCGGTGAGCAGTTCTTC
d_gene: TRBD1; j_gene: TRBJ1-6; abundance: many; v_gene: TRBV25-1; CDR3aa: CASSERGRGPPLHF; CDR3nt: TGTGCCAGCAGTGAAAGGGGGCGAGGCCCACCCCTCCACTTT
d_gene: TRBD1; j_gene: TRBJ2-7; abundance: -; v_gene: TRBV6-5; CDR3aa: CASSRGQGAYEQYF; CDR3nt: TGTGCCAGCAGTCGGGGACAGGGGGCCTACGAGCAGTACTTC
d_gene: TRBD2; j_gene: TRBJ2-3; abundance: -; v_gene: TRBV10-3; CDR3aa: CAIRLAGGSVETTDTQYF; CDR3nt: TGTGCCATCAGGCTAGCGGGGGGATCGGTTGAGACTACAGATACGCAGTATTTT
d_gene: -; j_gene: TRBJ2-1; abundance: -; v_gene: TRBV4-1; CDR3aa: CASSQVGSFSNEQFF; CDR3nt: TGCGCCAGCAGCCAAGTGGGCAGCTTCAGCAATGAGCAGTTCTTC
d_gene: -; j_gene: TRBJ2-1; abundance: -; v_gene: TRBV7-2; CDR3aa: CASSLALIYNEQFF; CDR3nt: TGTGCCAGCAGCTTAGCCCTGATCTACAATGAGCAGTTCTTC
d_gene: TRBD1; j_gene: TRBJ2-1; abundance: many; v_gene: TRBV25-1; CDR3aa: CASSEPGQGVNEQFF; CDR3nt: TGTGCCAGCAGTGAACCGGGACAGGGAGTCAATGAGCAGTTCTTC
d_gene: -; j_gene: TRBJ2-1; abundance: many; v_gene: TRBV7-3; CDR3aa: CASSRLGDEQFF; CDR3nt: TGTGCCAGCAGCCGACTGGGGGATGAGCAGTTCTTC
d_gene: -; j_gene: TRBJ2-5; abundance: -; v_gene: TRBV6-5; CDR3aa: CASSRATYQETQYF; CDR3nt: TGTGCCAGCAGCAGGGCGACCTACCAAGAGACCCAGTACTTC
d_gene: -; j_gene: TRBJ2-1; abundance: few; v_gene: TRBV7-8; CDR3aa: CASSLKRADNEQFF; CDR3nt: TGTGCCAGCAGCTTAAAGCGGGCCGACAATGAGCAGTTCTTC
d_gene: TRBD2; j_gene: TRBJ2-1; abundance: -; v_gene: TRBV9; CDR3aa: CASSANSGSVNEQFF; CDR3nt: TGTGCCAGCAGCGCGAATAGCGGGAGTGTCAATGAGCAGTTCTTC
d_gene: TRBD1; j_gene: TRBJ2-6; abundance: few; v_gene: TRBV4-3; CDR3aa: CASAYRGLRSGANVLTF; CDR3nt: TGCGCCAGCGCTTACAGGGGGCTTCGCTCTGGGGCCAACGTCCTGACTTTC
d_gene: -; j_gene: TRBJ2-1; abundance: few; v_gene: TRBV7-2; CDR3aa: CASNMGPQINEQFF; CDR3nt: TGTGCCAGCAACATGGGGCCACAAATCAATGAGCAGTTCTTC
d_gene: TRBD1; j_gene: TRBJ2-7; abundance: few; v_gene: TRBV9; CDR3aa: CASSVAGTGSQQYF; CDR3nt: TGTGCCAGCAGCGTAGCCGGGACAGGGAGCCAGCAGTACTTC
d_gene: TRBD2; j_gene: TRBJ2-3; abundance: -; v_gene: TRBV7-2; CDR3aa: CASSILAGGSTDTQYF; CDR3nt: TGTGCCAGCAGCATCTTAGCGGGGGGCAGCACAGATACGCAGTATTTT
d_gene: -; j_gene: TRBJ2-3; abundance: few; v_gene: TRBV21-1; CDR3aa: CASSKVGAADTQYF; CDR3nt: TGTGCCAGCAGCAAAGTTGGGGCCGCAGATACGCAGTATTTT
d_gene: -; j_gene: TRBJ2-2; abundance: -; v_gene: TRBV29-1; CDR3aa: CSSWVGRATGELFF; CDR3nt: TGCAGCTCATGGGTGGGCAGGGCCACCGGGGAGCTGTTTTTT
d_gene: -; j_gene: TRBJ1-2; abundance: -; v_gene: TRBV7-2; CDR3aa: CASSKRLGAGNSYGYTF; CDR3nt: TGTGCCAGCAGCAAGAGACTGGGGGCAGGGAACTCCTATGGCTACACCTTC
d_gene: -; j_gene: TRBJ2-1; abundance: -; v_gene: TRBV5-6; CDR3aa: CASTKRWVDNEQFF; CDR3nt: TGTGCCAGCACTAAACGGTGGGTAGACAATGAGCAGTTCTTC
d_gene: TRBD1; j_gene: TRBJ2-1; abundance: few; v_gene: TRBV29-1; CDR3aa: CSDDLCPRQLLSGPGQGCNEQFF; CDR3nt: TGCAGCGATGACCTCTGCCCCCGACAGCTGCTATCCGGCCCCGGACAGGGGTGTAATGAGCAGTTCTTC
d_gene: -; j_gene: TRBJ1-2; abundance: -; v_gene: TRBV27; CDR3aa: CASNSAGAPLSYTF; CDR3nt: TGTGCCAGCAACTCCGCGGGGGCCCCCCTGAGCTACACCTTC
d_gene: -; j_gene: TRBJ2-7; abundance: -; v_gene: TRBV28; CDR3aa: CASSSLPVDEQYF; CDR3nt: TGTGCCAGCAGTTCGCTCCCCGTGGACGAGCAGTACTTC
d_gene: TRBD1; j_gene: TRBJ1-4; abundance: -; v_gene: TRBV7-9; CDR3aa: CASSPDRGNEKLFF; CDR3nt: TGTGCCAGCAGCCCGGACAGGGGTAATGAAAAACTGTTTTTT
d_gene: -; j_gene: TRBJ2-2; abundance: -; v_gene: TRBV7-3; CDR3aa: CASSLTGTNTGELFF; CDR3nt: TGTGCCAGCAGCTTAACAGGGACTAACACCGGGGAGCTGTTTTTT
d_gene: -; j_gene: TRBJ2-1; abundance: -; v_gene: TRBV25-1; CDR3aa: CASSESLSNNEQFF; CDR3nt: TGTGCCAGCAGTGAATCTTTGAGCAACAATGAGCAGTTCTTC
d_gene: TRBD1; j_gene: TRBJ1-2; abundance: -; v_gene: TRBV9; CDR3aa: CASSVGQLTNYGYTF; CDR3nt: TGTGCCAGCAGCGTGGGACAGCTGACTAACTATGGCTACACCTTC
d_gene: -; j_gene: TRBJ2-3; abundance: -; v_gene: TRBV12-2; CDR3aa: CASRLTSTSGRSTDTQYF; CDR3nt: TGTGCAAGTCGCTTAACGTCGACTAGCGGGAGATCCACAGATACGCAGTATTTT
d_gene: TRBD2; j_gene: TRBJ2-5; abundance: -; v_gene: TRBV11-3; CDR3aa: CASSLVEAGGPETQYF; CDR3nt: TGTGCCAGCAGCTTAGTTGAGGCGGGGGGCCCGGAGACCCAGTACTTC
d_gene: TRBD1; j_gene: TRBJ2-7; abundance: -; v_gene: TRBV27; CDR3aa: CASSFSRTGVDLGEQYF; CDR3nt: TGTGCCAGCAGTTTTTCCCGGACAGGGGTCGACCTAGGCGAGCAGTACTTC
d_gene: -; j_gene: TRBJ2-5; abundance: -; v_gene: TRBV9; CDR3aa: CASSVGLVETQYF; CDR3nt: TGTGCCAGCAGCGTAGGGTTGGTGGAGACCCAGTACTTC
d_gene: -; j_gene: TRBJ1-1; abundance: few; v_gene: TRBV4-2; CDR3aa: CASNRRGEEAFF; CDR3nt: TGTGCCAGCAACCGACGGGGGGAAGAAGCTTTCTTT
d_gene: TRBD1; j_gene: TRBJ1-1; abundance: -; v_gene: TRBV29-1; CDR3aa: CSVGGQGRGTFF; CDR3nt: TGCAGCGTCGGCGGACAGGGACGAGGGACTTTCTTT
d_gene: TRBD1; j_gene: TRBJ2-2; abundance: -; v_gene: TRBV5-4; CDR3aa: CASSGTGGHTGELFF; CDR3nt: TGTGCCAGCAGCGGGACAGGGGGGCACACCGGGGAGCTGTTTTTT
d_gene: -; j_gene: TRBJ2-1; abundance: few; v_gene: TRBV7-3; CDR3aa: CASSLSSDNNEQFF; CDR3nt: TGTGCCAGCAGCTTGTCCTCCGACAACAATGAGCAGTTCTTC
d_gene: TRBD1; j_gene: TRBJ2-5; abundance: -; v_gene: TRBV5-4; CDR3aa: CASSFRTGGAETQYF; CDR3nt: TGTGCCAGCAGCTTTCGAACAGGGGGTGCAGAGACCCAGTACTTC
d_gene: TRBD1; j_gene: TRBJ1-1; abundance: few; v_gene: TRBV30; CDR3aa: CAWSIGPGGTEAFF; CDR3nt: TGTGCCTGGAGTATCGGTCCAGGGGGCACTGAAGCTTTCTTT
d_gene: TRBD2; j_gene: TRBJ2-3; abundance: many; v_gene: TRBV7-3; CDR3aa: CASSLIPSGGGDTQYF; CDR3nt: TGTGCCAGCAGCTTAATTCCCAGCGGGGGCGGGGATACGCAGTATTTT